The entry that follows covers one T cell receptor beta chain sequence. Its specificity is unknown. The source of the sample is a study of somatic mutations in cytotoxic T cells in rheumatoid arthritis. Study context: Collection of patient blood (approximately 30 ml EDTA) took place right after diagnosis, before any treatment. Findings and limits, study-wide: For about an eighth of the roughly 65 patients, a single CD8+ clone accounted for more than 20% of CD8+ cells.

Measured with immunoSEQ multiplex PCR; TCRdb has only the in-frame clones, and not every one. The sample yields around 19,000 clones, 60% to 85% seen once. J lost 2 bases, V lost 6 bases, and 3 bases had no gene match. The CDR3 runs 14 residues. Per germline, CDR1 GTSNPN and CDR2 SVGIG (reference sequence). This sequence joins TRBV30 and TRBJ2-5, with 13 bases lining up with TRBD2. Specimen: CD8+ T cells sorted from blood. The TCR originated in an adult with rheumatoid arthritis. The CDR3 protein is CACILAGGQETQYF. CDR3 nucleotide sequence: TGTGCCTGCATACTAGCGGGGGGGCAAGAGACCCAGTACTTC.